This T cell receptor (beta chain) was recovered during a study of OX40 agonist ivuxolimab in advanced cancers. V lost 4 bases to trimming and J lost 7 bases; unmatched junction nucleotides: 5. Germline loops: CDR1 SGHRS, CDR2 YFSETQ. The CDR3 length is 16 residues. Assay used: immunoSEQ multiplex PCR; TCRdb lists only in-frame clones, some missing. The table shows tens of thousands of clones, with roughly 72% occurring only once. Study findings and constraints: More expanded clones were seen, on average, in CD8+ T cells than in CD4+.

Concerning this clone: What it binds is unknown.

The rearrangement links TRBV5-1 to TRBJ2-2, with 15 bases fitting TRBD2. The sample in question was CD4+ or CD8+ T cells sorted from blood, obtained in a trial of the OX40 agonist ivuxolimab. This clonotype originated in an adult with an advanced solid tumor such as melanoma, head and neck, liver or kidney cancer. In nucleotides, the CDR3 is TGCGCCAGCAGCGCGGGACTAGCGGGGGGCCACGGGGAGCTGTTTTTT. Encoded protein: CASSAGLAGGHGELFF. Full variable domain (outside the CDR3, taken from reference TRBV5-1 and TRBJ2-2): KAGVTQTPRYLIKTRGQQVTLSCSPISGHRSVSWYQQTPGQGLQFLFEYFSETQRNKGNFPGRFSGRQFSNSRSEMNVSTLELGDSALYLCASSAGLAGGHGELFFGEGSRLTVL.